The clone carrying this TCR beta chain turned up a few times. The antigen is not known. This sample was taken from a study of beta chain features in type 1 diabetes. Germline CDR1 GTSNPN, CDR2 SVGIG (reference sequence). CDR3 length: 11 residues. Trimming removed 3 bases at V and 4 bases at J, with 4 bases between. Study-level points and caveats: Fewer junction insertions and more nucleotide deletions appeared in type 1 diabetes patients.

Of the isolated RNA, all was reverse transcribed, and so the sequenced material was expressed TCRB transcripts. TCRdb keeps only in-frame clones here, not all; method: immunoSEQ multiplex PCR. Of 360,000 or so clones listed, 15% to 20% are singletons. V gene TRBV30 combines with J gene TRBJ2-1; no clear D. Sequencing was performed on naive CD4+ T cells from blood. This TCR was sampled from a woman aged 18-35 years in good health. The CDR3 nucleotides are TGTGCCTGGAGGGCTTACAATGAGCAGTTCTTC. Amino acids: CAWRAYNEQFF.